This T cell receptor (beta chain) was found in a study of blood T cell repertoires in COVID-19. Study in general: Both acute and convalescent COVID-19 samples were obtained from the United States, Italy and Spain. T cells, B-cell-depleted T cells, or PBMCs supplied cDNA or gDNA.

This clone occurred once. Clones were read by immunoSEQ multiplex PCR, and TCRdb kept only the in-frame ones, dropping some. The data contain about 250,000 clones, 88% of them singletons. The CDR3 extends over 15 amino acids. J was trimmed by 14 bases and V by 0 bases; bases with no gene match: 13. From germline, CDR1 is SGHTA and CDR2 FQGNSA. Sequencing was carried out using peripheral blood. This receptor was obtained from a woman aged 40 to 49 who had recovered from COVID-19. The V and J genes are TRBV7-2 and TRBJ2-3; TRBD2 matches 8 bases. CDR3 in DNA: TGTGCCAGCAGCTTAGCGTCCCCAGTAGCGGGATTACGGTATTTT. This translates into CASSLASPVAGLRYF.